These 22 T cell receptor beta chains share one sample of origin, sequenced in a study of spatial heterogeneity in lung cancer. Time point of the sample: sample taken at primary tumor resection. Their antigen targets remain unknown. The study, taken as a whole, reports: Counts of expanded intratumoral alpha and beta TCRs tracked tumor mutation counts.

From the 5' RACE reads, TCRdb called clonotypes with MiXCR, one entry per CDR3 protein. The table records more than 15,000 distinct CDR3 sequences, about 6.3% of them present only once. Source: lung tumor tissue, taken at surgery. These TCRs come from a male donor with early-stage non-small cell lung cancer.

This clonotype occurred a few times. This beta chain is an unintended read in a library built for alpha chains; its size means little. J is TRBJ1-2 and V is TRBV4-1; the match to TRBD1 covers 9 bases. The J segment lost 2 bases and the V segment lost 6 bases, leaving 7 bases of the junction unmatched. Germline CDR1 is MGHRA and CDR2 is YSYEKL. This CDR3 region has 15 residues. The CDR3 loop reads CASRLLQGANYGYTF. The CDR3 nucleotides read TGCGCCAGCAGATTACTACAGGGGGCGAACTATGGCTACACCTTC.

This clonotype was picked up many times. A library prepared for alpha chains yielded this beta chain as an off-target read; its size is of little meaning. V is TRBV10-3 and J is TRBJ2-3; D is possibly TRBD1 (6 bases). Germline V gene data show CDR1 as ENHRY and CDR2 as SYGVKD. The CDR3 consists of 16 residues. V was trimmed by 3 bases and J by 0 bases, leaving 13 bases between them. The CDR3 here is CAISDAGTKSTDTQYF. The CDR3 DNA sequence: TGTGCCATCAGTGATGCCGGGACAAAGAGCACAGATACGCAGTATTTT.

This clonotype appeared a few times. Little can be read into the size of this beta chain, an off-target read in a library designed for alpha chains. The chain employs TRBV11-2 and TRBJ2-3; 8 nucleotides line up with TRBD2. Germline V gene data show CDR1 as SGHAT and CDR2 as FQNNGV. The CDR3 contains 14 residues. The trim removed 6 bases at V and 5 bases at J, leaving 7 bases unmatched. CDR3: CASRFGGAGDTQYF. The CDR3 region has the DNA TGTGCCAGCAGATTCGGGGGGGCCGGAGATACGCAGTATTTT.

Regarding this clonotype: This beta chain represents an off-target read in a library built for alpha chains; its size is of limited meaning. The CDR3 loop reads CASMVMGGPSYEQYF. Here the CDR3 DNA reads TGTGCCAGCATGGTCATGGGGGGGCCCTCCTACGAGCAGTACTTC. The chain has TRBV7-2 and TRBJ2-7, with D possibly being TRBD2 (7 bases). The germline V gene has CDR1 SGHTA and CDR2 FQGNSA. Trimming removed 7 bases from V and 0 bases from J, with 16 bases in between. The CDR3 is made up of 15 amino acids.

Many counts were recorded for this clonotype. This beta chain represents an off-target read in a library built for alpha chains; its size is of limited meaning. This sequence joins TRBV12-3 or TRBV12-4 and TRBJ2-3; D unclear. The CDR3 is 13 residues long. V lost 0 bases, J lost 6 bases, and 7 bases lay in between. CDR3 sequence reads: CASSLALADTQYF. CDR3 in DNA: TGTGCCAGCAGTTTAGCGCTGGCGGATACGCAGTATTTT.

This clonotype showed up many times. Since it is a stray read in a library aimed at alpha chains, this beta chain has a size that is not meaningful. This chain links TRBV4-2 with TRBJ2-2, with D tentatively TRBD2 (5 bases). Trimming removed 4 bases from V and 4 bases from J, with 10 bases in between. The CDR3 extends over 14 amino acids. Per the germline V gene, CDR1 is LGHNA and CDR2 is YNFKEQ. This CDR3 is CASSLETTTGELFF. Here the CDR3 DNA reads TGTGCCAGCAGCCTAGAGACTACCACCGGGGAGCTGTTTTTT.

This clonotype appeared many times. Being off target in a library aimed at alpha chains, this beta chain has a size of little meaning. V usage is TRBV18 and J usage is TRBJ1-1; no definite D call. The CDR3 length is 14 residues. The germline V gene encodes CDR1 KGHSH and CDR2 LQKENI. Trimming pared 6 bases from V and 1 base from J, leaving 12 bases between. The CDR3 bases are TGTGCCAGCTCCCTTTCGGGTCCGAACACTGAAGCTTTCTTT. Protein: CASSLSGPNTEAFF.

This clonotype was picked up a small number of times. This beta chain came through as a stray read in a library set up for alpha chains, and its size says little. The CDR3 spells CSARGWDWGAGNEQFF. The CDR3 DNA reads TGCAGTGCTAGAGGGTGGGATTGGGGGGCTGGCAATGAGCAGTTCTTC. This chain links TRBV20-1 with TRBJ2-1; D is possibly TRBD1 or TRBD2 (6 bases each). The germline V and J ends were trimmed by 1 base and 6 bases, with 19 bases remaining between them. The CDR3 sequence is 16 residues long. The V gene's germline CDR1 is DFQATT and CDR2 SNEGSKA (reference sequence).

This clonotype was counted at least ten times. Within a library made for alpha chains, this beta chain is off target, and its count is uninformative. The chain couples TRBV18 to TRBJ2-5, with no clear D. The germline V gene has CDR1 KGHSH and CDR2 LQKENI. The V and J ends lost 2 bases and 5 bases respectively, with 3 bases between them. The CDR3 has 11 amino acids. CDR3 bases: TGTGCCAGCTCACCATCCGAGACCCAGTACTTC. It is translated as CASSPSETQYF.

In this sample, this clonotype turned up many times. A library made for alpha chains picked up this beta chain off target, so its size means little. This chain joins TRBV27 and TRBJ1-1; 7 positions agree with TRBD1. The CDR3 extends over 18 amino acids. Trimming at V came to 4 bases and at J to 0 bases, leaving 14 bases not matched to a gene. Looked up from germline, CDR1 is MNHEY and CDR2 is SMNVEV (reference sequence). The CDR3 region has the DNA TGTGCCAGCAGTTGGGAGACAGGGTCTTCCAGGGTGAACACTGAAGCTTTCTTT. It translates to CASSWETGSSRVNTEAFF.

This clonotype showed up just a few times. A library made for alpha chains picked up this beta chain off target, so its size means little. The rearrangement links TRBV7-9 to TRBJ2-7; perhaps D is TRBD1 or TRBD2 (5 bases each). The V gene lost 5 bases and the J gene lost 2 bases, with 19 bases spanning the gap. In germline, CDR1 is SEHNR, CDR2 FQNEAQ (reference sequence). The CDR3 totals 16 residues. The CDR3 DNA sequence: TGTGCCAGCAGCCGAACCTTGGGACCCACCACCTACGAGCAGTACTTC. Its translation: CASSRTLGPTTYEQYF.

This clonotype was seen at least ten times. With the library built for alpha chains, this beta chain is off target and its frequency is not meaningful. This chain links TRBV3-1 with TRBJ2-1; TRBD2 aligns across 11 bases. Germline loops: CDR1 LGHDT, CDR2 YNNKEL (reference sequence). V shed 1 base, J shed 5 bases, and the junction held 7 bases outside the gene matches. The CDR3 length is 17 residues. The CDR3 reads CASSQVPSGGLHNEQFF. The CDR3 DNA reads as TGTGCCAGCAGCCAAGTCCCTAGCGGGGGGCTACACAATGAGCAGTTCTTC.

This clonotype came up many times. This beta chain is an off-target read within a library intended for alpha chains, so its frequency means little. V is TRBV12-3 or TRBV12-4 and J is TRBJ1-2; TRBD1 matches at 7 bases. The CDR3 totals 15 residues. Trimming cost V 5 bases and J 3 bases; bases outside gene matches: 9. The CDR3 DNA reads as TGTGCCAGCAGTCCCCGCCCGGGGACAGACTATGGCTACACCTTC. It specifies CASSPRPGTDYGYTF.

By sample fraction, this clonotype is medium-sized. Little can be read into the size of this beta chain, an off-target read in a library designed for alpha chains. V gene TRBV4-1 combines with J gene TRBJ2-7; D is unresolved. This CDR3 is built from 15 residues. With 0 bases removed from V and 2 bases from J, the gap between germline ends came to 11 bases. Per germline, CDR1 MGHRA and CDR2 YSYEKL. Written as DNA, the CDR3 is TGCGCCAGCAGCCAAGAAACAAGGGTCCCCTACGAGCAGTACTTC. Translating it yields CASSQETRVPYEQYF.

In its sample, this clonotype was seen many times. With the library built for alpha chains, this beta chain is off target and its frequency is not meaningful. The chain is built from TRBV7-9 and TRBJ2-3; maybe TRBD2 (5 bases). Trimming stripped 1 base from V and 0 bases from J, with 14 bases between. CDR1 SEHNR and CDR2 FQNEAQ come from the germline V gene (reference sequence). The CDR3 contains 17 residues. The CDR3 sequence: CASSLGRGYKSTDTQYF. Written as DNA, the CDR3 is TGTGCCAGCAGCTTAGGGAGAGGGTACAAGAGCACAGATACGCAGTATTTT.

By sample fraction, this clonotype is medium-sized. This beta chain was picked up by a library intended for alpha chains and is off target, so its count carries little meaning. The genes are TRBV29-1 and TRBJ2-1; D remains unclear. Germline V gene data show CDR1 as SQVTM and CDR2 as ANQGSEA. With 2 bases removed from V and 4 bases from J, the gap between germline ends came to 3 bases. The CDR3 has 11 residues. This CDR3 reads CSVEQYNEQFF. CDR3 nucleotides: TGCAGCGTTGAACAGTACAATGAGCAGTTCTTC.

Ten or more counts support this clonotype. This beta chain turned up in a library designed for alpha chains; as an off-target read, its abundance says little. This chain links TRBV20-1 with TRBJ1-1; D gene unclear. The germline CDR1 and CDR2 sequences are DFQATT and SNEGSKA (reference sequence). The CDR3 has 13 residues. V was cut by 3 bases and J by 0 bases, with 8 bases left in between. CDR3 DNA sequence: TGCAGTGCTAGGAATAGTATGAACACTGAAGCTTTCTTT. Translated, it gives CSARNSMNTEAFF.

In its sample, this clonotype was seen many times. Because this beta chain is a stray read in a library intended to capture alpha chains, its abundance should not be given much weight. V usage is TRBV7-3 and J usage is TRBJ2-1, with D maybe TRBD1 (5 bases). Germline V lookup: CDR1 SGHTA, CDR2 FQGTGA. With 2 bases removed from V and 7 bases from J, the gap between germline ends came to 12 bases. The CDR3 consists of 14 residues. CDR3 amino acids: CASSLGAPRNEQFF. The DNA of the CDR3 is TGTGCCAGCAGCTTAGGGGCCCCGAGGAATGAGCAGTTCTTC. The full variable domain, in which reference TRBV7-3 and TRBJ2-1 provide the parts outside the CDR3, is GAGVSQTPSNKVTEKGKYVELRCDPISGHTALYWYRQSLGQGPEFLIYFQGTGAADDSGLPNDRFFAVRPEGSVSTLKIQRTERGDSAVYLCASSLGAPRNEQFFGPGTRLTVL.

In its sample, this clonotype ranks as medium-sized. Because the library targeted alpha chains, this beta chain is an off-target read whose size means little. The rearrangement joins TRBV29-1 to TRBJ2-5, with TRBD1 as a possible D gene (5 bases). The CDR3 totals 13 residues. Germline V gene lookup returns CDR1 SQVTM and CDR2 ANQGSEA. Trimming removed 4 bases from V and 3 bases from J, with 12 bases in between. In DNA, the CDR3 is TGCAGCGTTGTGGTCCAGGGAAAAGAGACCCAGTACTTC. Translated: CSVVVQGKETQYF.

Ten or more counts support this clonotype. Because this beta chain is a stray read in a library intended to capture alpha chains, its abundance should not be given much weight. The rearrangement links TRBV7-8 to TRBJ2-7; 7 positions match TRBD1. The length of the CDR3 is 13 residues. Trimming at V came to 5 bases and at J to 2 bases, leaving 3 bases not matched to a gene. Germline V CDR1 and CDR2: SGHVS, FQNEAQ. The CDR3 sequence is CASSLTGPYEQYF. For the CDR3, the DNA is TGTGCCAGCAGCCTGACAGGGCCCTACGAGCAGTACTTC.

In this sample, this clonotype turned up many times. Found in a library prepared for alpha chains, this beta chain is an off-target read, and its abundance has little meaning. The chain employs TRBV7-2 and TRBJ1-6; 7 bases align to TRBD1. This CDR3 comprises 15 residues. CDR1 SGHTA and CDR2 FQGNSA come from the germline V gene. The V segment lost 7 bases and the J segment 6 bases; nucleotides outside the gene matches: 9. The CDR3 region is CASTPQGGVNSPLHF. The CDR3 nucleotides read TGTGCCAGCACCCCCCAGGGGGGGGTTAATTCACCCCTCCACTTT.

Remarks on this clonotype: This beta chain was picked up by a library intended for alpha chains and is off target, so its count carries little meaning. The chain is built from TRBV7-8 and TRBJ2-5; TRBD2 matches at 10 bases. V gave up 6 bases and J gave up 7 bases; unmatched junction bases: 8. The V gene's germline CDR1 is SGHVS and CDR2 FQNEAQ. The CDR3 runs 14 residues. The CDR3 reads CASSYSGGAGTQYF. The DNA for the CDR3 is TGTGCCAGCAGTTACAGCGGGGGGGCCGGGACCCAGTACTTC.